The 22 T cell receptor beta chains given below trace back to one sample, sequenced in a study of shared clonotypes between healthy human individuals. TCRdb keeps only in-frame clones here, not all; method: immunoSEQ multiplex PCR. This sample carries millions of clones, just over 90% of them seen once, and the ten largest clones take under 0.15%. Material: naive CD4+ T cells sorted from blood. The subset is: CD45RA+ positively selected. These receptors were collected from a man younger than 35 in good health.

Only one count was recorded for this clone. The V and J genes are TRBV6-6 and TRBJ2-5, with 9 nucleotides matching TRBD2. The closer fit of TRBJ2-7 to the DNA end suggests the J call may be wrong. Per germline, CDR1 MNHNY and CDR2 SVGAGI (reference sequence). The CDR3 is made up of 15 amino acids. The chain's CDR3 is CASSTAGGGSYEQYF. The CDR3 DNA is TGTGCCAGCAGTACCGCGGGGGGGGGCTCCTACGAGCAGTACTTC.

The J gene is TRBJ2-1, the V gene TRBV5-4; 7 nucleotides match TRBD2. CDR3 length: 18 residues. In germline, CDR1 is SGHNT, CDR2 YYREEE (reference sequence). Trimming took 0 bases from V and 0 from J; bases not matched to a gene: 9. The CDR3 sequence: CASSLEASGPLSYNEQFF. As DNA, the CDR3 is TGTGCCAGCAGCTTGGAGGCTAGCGGTCCACTCTCCTACAATGAGCAGTTCTTC.

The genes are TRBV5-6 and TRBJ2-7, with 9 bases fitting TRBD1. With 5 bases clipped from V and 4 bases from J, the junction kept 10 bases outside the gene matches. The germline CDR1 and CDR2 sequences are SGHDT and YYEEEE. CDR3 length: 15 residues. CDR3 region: CASRLPGQGVYEQYF. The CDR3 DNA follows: TGTGCCAGCAGGCTCCCGGGACAGGGAGTTTACGAGCAGTACTTC.

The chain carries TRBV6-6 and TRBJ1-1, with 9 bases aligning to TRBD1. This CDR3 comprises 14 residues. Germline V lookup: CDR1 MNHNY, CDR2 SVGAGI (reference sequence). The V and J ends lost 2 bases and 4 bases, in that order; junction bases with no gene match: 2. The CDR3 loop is CASSYVQGATEAFF. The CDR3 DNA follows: TGTGCCAGCAGTTACGTACAGGGGGCCACTGAAGCTTTCTTT.

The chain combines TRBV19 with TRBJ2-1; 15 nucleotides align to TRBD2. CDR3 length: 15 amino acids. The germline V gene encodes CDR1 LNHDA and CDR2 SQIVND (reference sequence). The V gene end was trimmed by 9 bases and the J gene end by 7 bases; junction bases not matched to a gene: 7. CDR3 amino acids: CASGTSGGLANEQFF. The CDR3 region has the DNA TGTGCCAGCGGGACTAGCGGGGGGCTTGCGAATGAGCAGTTCTTC. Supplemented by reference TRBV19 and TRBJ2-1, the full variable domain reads DGGITQSPKYLFRKEGQNVTLSCEQNLNHDAMYWYRQDPGQGLRLIYYSQIVNDFQKGDIAEGYSVSREKKESFPLTVTSAQKNPTAFYLCASGTSGGLANEQFFGPGTRLTVL.

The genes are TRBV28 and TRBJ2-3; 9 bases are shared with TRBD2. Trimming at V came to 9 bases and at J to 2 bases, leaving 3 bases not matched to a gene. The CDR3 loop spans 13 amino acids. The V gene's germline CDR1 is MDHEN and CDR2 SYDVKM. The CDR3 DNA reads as TGTGCCAGTGGCGGGGGGGCCACAGATACGCAGTATTTT. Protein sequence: CASGGGATDTQYF.

CDR3 DNA sequence: TGTGCCAGTAGTTTGCGAGATCCGGGACTAAGGGAGCAGTTCTTC. Amino acid sequence: CASSLRDPGLREQFF. The rearrangement joins TRBV19 to TRBJ2-1, with 7 bases identical to TRBD2. V dropped 5 bases and J dropped 10; count of bases not matched to a gene: 14. The germline V gene has CDR1 LNHDA and CDR2 SQIVND (reference sequence). CDR3 length: 15 residues.

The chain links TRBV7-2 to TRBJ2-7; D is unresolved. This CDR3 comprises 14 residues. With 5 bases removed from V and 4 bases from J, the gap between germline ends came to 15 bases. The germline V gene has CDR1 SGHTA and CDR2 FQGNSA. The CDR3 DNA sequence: TGTGCCAGCAGCCCTACGTCCTCCCATTACGAGCAGTACTTC. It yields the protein CASSPTSSHYEQYF.

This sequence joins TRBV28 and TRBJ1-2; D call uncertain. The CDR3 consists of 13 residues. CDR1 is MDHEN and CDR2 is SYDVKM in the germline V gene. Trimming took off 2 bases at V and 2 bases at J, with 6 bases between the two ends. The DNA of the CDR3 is TGTGCCAGCAGTTTACAACAGAACTATGGCTACACCTTC. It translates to CASSLQQNYGYTF.

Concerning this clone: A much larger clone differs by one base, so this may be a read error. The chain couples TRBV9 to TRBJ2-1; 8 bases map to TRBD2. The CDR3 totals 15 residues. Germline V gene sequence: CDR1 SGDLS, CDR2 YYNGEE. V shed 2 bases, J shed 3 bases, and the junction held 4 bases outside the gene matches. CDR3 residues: CASSVGLGLYNEQFF. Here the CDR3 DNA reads TGTGCCAGCAGCGTGGGACTAGGGCTCTACAATGAGCAGTTCTTC.

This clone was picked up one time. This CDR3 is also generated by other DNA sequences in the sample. CDR3 bases: TGTGCCAGCAGCTTGGGACAGGGCGGATCACCCCTCCACTTT. It translates to CASSLGQGGSPLHF. The rearrangement joins TRBV7-2 to TRBJ1-6; TRBD1 agrees at 9 bases. The J segment lost 10 bases and the V segment lost 3 bases, leaving 4 bases of the junction unmatched. The CDR3 is made up of 14 amino acids. Germline lookup yields CDR1 SGHTA and CDR2 FQGNSA.

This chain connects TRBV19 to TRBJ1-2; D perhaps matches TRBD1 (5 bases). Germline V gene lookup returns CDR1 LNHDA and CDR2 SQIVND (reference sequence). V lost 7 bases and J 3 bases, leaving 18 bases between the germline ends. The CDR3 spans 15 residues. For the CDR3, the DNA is TGTGCCAGTACCCTGGGGACGGCCGGGGACTATGGCTACACCTTC. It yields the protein CASTLGTAGDYGYTF.

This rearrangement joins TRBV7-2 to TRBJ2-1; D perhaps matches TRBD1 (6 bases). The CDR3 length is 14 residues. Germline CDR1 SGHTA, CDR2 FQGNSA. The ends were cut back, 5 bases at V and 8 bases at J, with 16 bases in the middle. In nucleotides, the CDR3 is TGTGCCAGCAGCCCCCGGGGCAGGGGACATGAGCAGTTCTTC. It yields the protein CASSPRGRGHEQFF.

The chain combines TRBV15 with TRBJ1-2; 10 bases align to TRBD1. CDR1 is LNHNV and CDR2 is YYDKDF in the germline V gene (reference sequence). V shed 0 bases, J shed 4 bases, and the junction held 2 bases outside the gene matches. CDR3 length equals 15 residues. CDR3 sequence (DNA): TGTGCCACCAGCAGAGAAGGGACAGGGGTCTATGGCTACACCTTC. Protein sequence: CATSREGTGVYGYTF.

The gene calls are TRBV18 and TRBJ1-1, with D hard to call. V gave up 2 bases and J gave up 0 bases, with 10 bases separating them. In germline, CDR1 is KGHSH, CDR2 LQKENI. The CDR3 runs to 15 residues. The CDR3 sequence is CASSPSGVLNTEAFF. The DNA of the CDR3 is TGTGCCAGCTCACCATCTGGAGTGTTGAACACTGAAGCTTTCTTT.

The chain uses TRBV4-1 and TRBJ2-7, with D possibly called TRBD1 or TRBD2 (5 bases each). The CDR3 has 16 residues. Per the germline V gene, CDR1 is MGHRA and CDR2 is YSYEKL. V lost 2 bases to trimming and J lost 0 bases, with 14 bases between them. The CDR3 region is CASSQRGPGASYEQYF. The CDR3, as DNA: TGCGCCAGCAGCCAAAGGGGACCCGGGGCCTCCTACGAGCAGTACTTC.

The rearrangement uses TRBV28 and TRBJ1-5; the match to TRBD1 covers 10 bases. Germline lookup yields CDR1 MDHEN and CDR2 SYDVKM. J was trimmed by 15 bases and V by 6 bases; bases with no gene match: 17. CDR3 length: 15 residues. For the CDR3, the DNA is TGTGCCAGCAGCCCGGGACAGGGGTTTTCATTCCCCGTGCATTTT. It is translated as CASSPGQGFSFPVHF.

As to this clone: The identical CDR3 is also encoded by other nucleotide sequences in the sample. CDR3 sequence reads: CASRDGTTEAFF. CDR3 DNA: TGTGCCAGCAGGGACGGGACAACTGAAGCTTTCTTT. This chain joins TRBV28 and TRBJ1-1, with D maybe TRBD1 (6 bases). Germline lookup yields CDR1 MDHEN and CDR2 SYDVKM. V shed 6 bases and J shed 5 bases, with 10 bases lying between them. The CDR3 spans 12 residues.

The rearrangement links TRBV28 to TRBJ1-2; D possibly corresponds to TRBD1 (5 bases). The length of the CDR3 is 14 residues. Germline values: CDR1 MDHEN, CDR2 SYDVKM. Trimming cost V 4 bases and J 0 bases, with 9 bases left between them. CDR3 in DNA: TGTGCCAGCAGTTGGGGCGAGGCTAACTATGGCTACACCTTC. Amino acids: CASSWGEANYGYTF.

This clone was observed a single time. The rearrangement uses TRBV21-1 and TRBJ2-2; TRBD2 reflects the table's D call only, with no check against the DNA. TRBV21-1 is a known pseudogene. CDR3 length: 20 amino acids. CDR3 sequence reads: CASSDHLVKRGGPGTGELFF. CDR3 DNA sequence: TGTGCCAGCAGCGACCACTTGGTGAAGCGGGGGGGCCCGGGCACCGGGGAGCTGTTTTTT.

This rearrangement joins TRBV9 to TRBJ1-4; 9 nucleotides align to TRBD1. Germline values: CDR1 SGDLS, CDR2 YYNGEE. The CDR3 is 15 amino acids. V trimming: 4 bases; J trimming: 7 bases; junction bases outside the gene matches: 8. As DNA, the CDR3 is TGTGCCAGCAGCTTCGACAGGGGGGAAGGTGAAAAACTGTTTTTT. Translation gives CASSFDRGEGEKLFF.

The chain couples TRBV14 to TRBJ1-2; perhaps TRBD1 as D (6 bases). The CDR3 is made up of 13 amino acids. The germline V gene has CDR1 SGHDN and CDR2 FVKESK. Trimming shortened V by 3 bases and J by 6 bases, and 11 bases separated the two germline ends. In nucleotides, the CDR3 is TGTGCCAGCAGCCATCAGGGGCCAGATGGCTACACCTTC. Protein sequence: CASSHQGPDGYTF. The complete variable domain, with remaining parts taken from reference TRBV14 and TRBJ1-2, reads EAGVTQFPSHSVIEKGQTVTLRCDPISGHDNLYWYRRVMGKEIKFLLHFVKESKQDESGMPNNRFLAERTGGTYSTLKVQPAELEDSGVYFCASSHQGPDGYTFGSGTRLTVV.